The text below deals with one TCR beta chain. The data derive from a study of blood T cell repertoires in COVID-19. Germline-derived CDR1 and CDR2 are LGHDT and YNNKEL (reference sequence). This CDR3 has 15 residues. V lost 4 bases and J lost 2, with 14 bases in between. Sequenced by immunoSEQ multiplex PCR; TCRdb stores in-frame clones only, minus some. The sample lists approximately 100,000 clones, under 80% seen once, with roughly 19% in the top ten. Material: peripheral blood. This clonotype originated in a man aged 70-80 years with active or convalescent COVID-19. The chain links TRBV3-1 (or the pseudogene TRBV3-2) to TRBJ1-2; tentative D call: TRBD1 (6 bases). CDR3: CASSRNGQPNYGYTF. The CDR3 DNA sequence: TGTGCCAGCAGCCGGAACGGACAGCCAAACTATGGCTACACCTTC.